This T cell receptor beta chain is drawn from a study of vaccination and CD4 T cells after COVID-19. The treatment here: approximately 9-day PBMC culture with coronavirus spike peptide pools or control peptides (ViraFEST assay). By negative selection, CD4+ T cells were isolated once culture had run for around 9 days. A remark on this clonotype: Its antigen is as yet unknown.

Findings of the study overall: Researchers report that a median about 89% of reactive clones in convalescent patients surfaced only post-vaccination.

Once obtained from cultured CD4+ T cells, the DNA was sequenced using the Oncomine TCR Beta short-read assay. TCRdb redid the calling of the PCR reads with MiXCR, one entry per CDR3 protein. The table shows some 5,000 distinct CDR3 sequences, with less than 70% occurring only once. This sequence was found in a human donor who had recovered from COVID-19. The sequencing input was CD4+ T cells from blood, cultured in vitro.

In DNA, the CDR3 is TGCAGTGCTAGAGAGGACCCCCGACAGCCCCAGCATTTT. Translated, it gives CSAREDPRQPQHF. This sequence joins TRBV20-1 and TRBJ1-5, with D unclear. Germline V gene data show CDR1 as DFQATT and CDR2 as SNEGSKA (reference sequence). V was clipped by 0 bases and J by 7 bases, with 10 bases between them. The CDR3 runs to 13 residues.